Listed below are T cell receptor beta chains from one sample, sequenced in a study of T-cell reconstitution after alpha-beta-depleted transplantation in children. TCRdb analysed the PCR reads with MiXCR anew, one entry per CDR3 protein. The repertoire holds hundreds of thousands of distinct CDR3 sequences, 30% to 35% seen once, with roughly 2.5% in the top ten. Sample: PBMCs from the stem cell graft donor, taken from the stem cell graft. These receptors originate from a human donor who donated a stem cell graft to a child with aplastic anemia. CDR3s include the opening cysteine and the closing phenylalanine or tryptophan. The order of the fields is J gene, V gene, CDR3 protein.

TRBJ1-1	TRBV27	CASSLSVSTEAFF
TRBJ1-6	TRBV14	CASSQAGTAGSPLHF
TRBJ2-1	TRBV20-1	CSARDSIGVSNEQFF
TRBJ1-6	TRBV7-2	CATRPSRNNSPLHF
TRBJ2-2	TRBV6-4	CASSPGTSDTGELFF
TRBJ1-2	TRBV19	CASRMTGGPNYGYTF
TRBJ2-7	TRBV20-1	CSALLPGQGDSEQYF
TRBJ1-6	TRBV2	CASSTRGQGHSPLHF
TRBJ2-1	TRBV15	CATSRGDRDYNEQFF
TRBJ1-1	TRBV10-3	CAIRGDRGFTEAFF
TRBJ2-7	TRBV29-1	CSVESGVYEQYF
TRBJ2-2	TRBV7-2	CASSSIAGAGTGELFF
TRBJ2-3	TRBV20-1	CSAKSDLRKGGVTDTQYF
TRBJ2-3	TRBV12-3/TRBV12-4	CASSPLFPADTQYF
TRBJ1-2	TRBV12-3/TRBV12-4	CASSFGFSWGDDGYTF
TRBJ1-2	TRBV6-2/TRBV6-3	CASSYPRRSANYGYTF
TRBJ1-2	TRBV7-2	CASSSQGPYGYTF
TRBJ2-5	TRBV12-3/TRBV12-4	CASSLIGSQGETQYF
TRBJ2-3	TRBV7-2	CASSLALYGKPSTDTQYF
TRBJ1-2	TRBV7-2	CASSLSEAAGYTF
TRBJ2-1	TRBV6-5	CASSYSVDEQFF
TRBJ2-7	TRBV3-1	CASSQTGQGAHYF
TRBJ1-2	TRBV4-2	CASSQGQGENYGYTF
TRBJ1-3	TRBV7-2	CASSFRATGLSGNTIYF
TRBJ2-1	TRBV27	CASSSYSPIRNEQFF
TRBJ2-3	TRBV27	CASSLRGQGIDTQYF
TRBJ1-1	TRBV21-1	CASSKGVGTGFPRAEAFF
TRBJ2-7	TRBV27	CASVNRDRGHEQYF
TRBJ2-2	TRBV12-3/TRBV12-4	CASSSGQGLQWGTGELFF
TRBJ1-1	TRBV7-3	CASSAGGASEAFF
TRBJ2-5	TRBV7-2	CASSPSPYYGTQYF
TRBJ2-5	TRBV4-3	CASSQDKGQFPTQYF
TRBJ2-2	TRBV5-1	CASSLDRGQTGELFF
TRBJ2-2	TRBV5-1	CASGPGTGTGELFF
TRBJ2-1	TRBV20-1	CSAYTVEHYNEQFF